The 11 T cell receptor beta chains below all came from one sample that was sequenced in a study of response to subunit inactivated influenza vaccine. TCRdb used MiXCR to reprocess the RT-PCR reads, holding one entry per CDR3 protein. The repertoire holds more than 550,000 distinct CDR3 sequences, around 11% seen once, with about a tenth in the top ten. The sample here was PBMCs from blood, taken on the day of vaccination. The source of these receptors is a man aged 50 to 60 who received an inactivated influenza vaccine.

CDR3 region: CASSPPRVNTGELFF. The CDR3 coding sequence is TGTGCCAGCTCACCACCAAGGGTTAACACCGGGGAGCTGTTTTTT. The rearrangement joins TRBV18 to TRBJ2-2; D call uncertain. The ends were cut back, 0 bases at V and 2 bases at J, with 7 bases in the middle. CDR3 size: 15 residues. Looked up from germline, CDR1 is KGHSH and CDR2 is LQKENI. The entire variable domain, with the rest obtained from reference TRBV18 and TRBJ2-2, is as follows: NAGVMQNPRHLVRRRGQEARLRCSPMKGHSHVYWYRQLPEEGLKFMVYLQKENIIDESGMPKERFSAEFPKEGPSILRIQQVVRGDSAAYFCASSPPRVNTGELFFGEGSRLTVL.

The rearrangement links TRBV7-9 to TRBJ2-1; D ambiguous. The CDR3 is made up of 12 amino acids. Germline V gene sequence: CDR1 SEHNR, CDR2 FQNEAQ (reference sequence). Trimming pared 11 bases from V and 2 bases from J, leaving 10 bases between. The CDR3 nucleotides are TGTGCCGTTCTGGCAGCCTACAATGAGCAGTTCTTC. Translating it yields CAVLAAYNEQFF.

The CDR3 coding sequence is TGCAGCGTTGTCCCCCCCGGGACAGGGGGCTACGAGCAGTACTTC. Amino acid sequence: CSVVPPGTGGYEQYF. This chain links TRBV29-1 with TRBJ2-7; 11 bases are a match to TRBD1. Germline V CDR1 and CDR2: SQVTM, ANQGSEA. This CDR3 region has 15 residues. The ends lost 4 bases at V and 3 bases at J; junction bases unmatched: 8.

Ten or more counts support this clonotype. The chain recombines TRBV12-3 or TRBV12-4 with TRBJ2-1; 8 positions match TRBD2. This CDR3 spans 15 amino acids. The V and J ends lost 6 bases and 4 bases, in that order; junction bases with no gene match: 8. The CDR3 region has the DNA TGTGCCAGCAGCCATATAGCGGGGAGTTACAATGAGCAGTTCTTC. Its protein is CASSHIAGSYNEQFF.

The rearrangement links TRBV24-1 to TRBJ2-1; 7 bases align to TRBD1. In germline, CDR1 is KGHDR, CDR2 SFDVKD. V was pared by 4 bases and J by 7 bases, with 6 bases of the junction left unmatched. The CDR3 totals 14 residues. Here the CDR3 reads CATSDPRGRNEQFF. In DNA, the CDR3 is TGTGCCACCAGTGACCCGAGGGGGCGGAATGAGCAGTTCTTC.

The CDR3 DNA follows: TGTGCCAGCAGCCCAAGGACAGGGGGCGGCTACACCTTC. Its translation: CASSPRTGGGYTF. This chain joins TRBV7-2 and TRBJ1-2; 11 nucleotides align to TRBD1. The CDR3 extends over 13 amino acids. Trimming cost V 5 bases and J 8 bases; bases outside gene matches: 4. Looked up from germline, CDR1 is SGHTA and CDR2 is FQGNSA.

Details on this clonotype: A read error is possible here, since a much larger clone lies one base away. The chain carries TRBV5-1 and TRBJ1-3; D is unclear. The CDR3 length is 15 residues. The germline CDR1 and CDR2 sequences are SGHRS and YFSETQ. V lost 1 base, J lost 4 bases, and 12 bases lay in between. The CDR3 nucleotides read TGCGCCAGCAGCTTGTCGCCCAATCTCGGAAACACCATATATTTT. This codes for CASSLSPNLGNTIYF.

The table lists this clonotype with a few counts. This rearrangement joins TRBV7-2 to TRBJ2-7; D possibly uses TRBD1 or TRBD2 (6 bases each). Per germline, CDR1 SGHTA and CDR2 FQGNSA. V dropped 0 bases and J dropped 7 bases, with 16 bases sitting between them. The CDR3 is 15 residues long. CDR3 bases: TGTGCCAGCAGCTTAGCGGGGGGCGTTGGTGGTGAGCAGTACTTC. It specifies CASSLAGGVGGEQYF.

The chain recombines TRBV29-1 with TRBJ1-1; no reliable D call. Germline V gene lookup returns CDR1 SQVTM and CDR2 ANQGSEA. The CDR3 consists of 12 residues. V shed 4 bases and J shed 1 base, with 7 bases lying between them. CDR3 residues: CSVALSNTEAFF. The CDR3 nucleotides are TGCAGCGTTGCTCTTTCGAACACTGAAGCTTTCTTT.

This clonotype was seen a handful of times. The gene calls are TRBV7-2 and TRBJ2-5; D call uncertain. Trimming removed 1 base from V and 5 bases from J, with 8 bases in between. This CDR3 is 13 amino acids long. Germline CDR1 SGHTA, CDR2 FQGNSA. The CDR3 coding sequence is TGTGCCAGCAGCTTAGGAAGTACGGAGACCCAGTACTTC. It encodes CASSLGSTETQYF.

The chain combines TRBV12-3 or TRBV12-4 with TRBJ1-5; D might be TRBD1 (6 bases). The germline V and J ends were trimmed by 5 bases and 4 bases, with 12 bases remaining between them. There are 14 residues in the CDR3. CDR3 sequence: CASSPYRVNQPQHF. Written as DNA, the CDR3 is TGTGCCAGCAGTCCTTACAGGGTTAATCAGCCCCAGCATTTT.